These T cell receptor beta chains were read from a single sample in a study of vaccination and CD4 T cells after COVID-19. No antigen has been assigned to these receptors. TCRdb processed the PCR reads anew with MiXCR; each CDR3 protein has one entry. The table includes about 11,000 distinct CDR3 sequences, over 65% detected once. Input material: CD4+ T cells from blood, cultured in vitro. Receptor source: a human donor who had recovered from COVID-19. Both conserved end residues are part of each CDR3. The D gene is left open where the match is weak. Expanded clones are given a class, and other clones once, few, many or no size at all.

CASSLLTGNRSPLHF | TGTGCCAGCAGTTTACTAACAGGGAATAGGTCACCCCTCCACTTT | TRBJ1-6 | - | - | TRBV28
CASRQPGPRAYEQYF | TGTGCCAGCAGACAACCGGGACCCCGGGCATACGAGCAGTACTTC | TRBJ2-7 | - | - | TRBV27
CASSSRTGANQPQHF | TGTGCCAGCAGCTCGAGGACAGGGGCCAATCAGCCCCAGCATTTT | TRBJ1-5 | medium-sized | TRBD1 | TRBV5-5
CASSLILQTQYF | TGTGCCAGCAGCTTAATCCTCCAGACCCAGTACTTC | TRBJ2-5 | - | - | TRBV7-8
CSVSKGATDTQYF | TGCAGCGTCTCCAAGGGGGCCACAGATACGCAGTATTTT | TRBJ2-3 | - | TRBD1 | TRBV29-1
CATLSPGRGTGELFF | TGTGCCACCCTTAGTCCGGGAAGGGGCACCGGGGAGCTGTTTTTT | TRBJ2-2 | - | - | TRBV7-9
CASSFHSETQYF | TGTGCCAGCAGCTTTCATTCCGAGACCCAGTACTTC | TRBJ2-5 | - | - | TRBV7-2
CASSYEQGSYGYTF | TGTGCCAGCAGTTACGAACAGGGTTCGTATGGCTACACCTTC | TRBJ1-2 | - | - | TRBV6-5
CASRASGSSEQYF | TGTGCCAGCAGGGCTAGCGGGAGTAGCGAGCAGTACTTC | TRBJ2-7 | - | TRBD2 | TRBV7-2
CSLKRVGVDQPQHF | TGCAGTCTCAAGAGGGTAGGGGTAGATCAGCCCCAGCATTTT | TRBJ1-5 | - | - | TRBV20-1
CASFPGGRWGEAFF | TGTGCCAGTTTCCCAGGGGGCCGGTGGGGTGAAGCTTTCTTT | TRBJ1-1 | - | TRBD1 | TRBV5-8
CASLGGANYGYTF | TGTGCCAGCCTGGGGGGAGCTAACTATGGCTACACCTTC | TRBJ1-2 | - | - | TRBV19
CASSSRAVGVSPLHF | TGTGCCAGCAGCTCGAGGGCAGTCGGGGTTTCACCCCTCCACTTT | TRBJ1-6 | once | - | TRBV11-2
CASSLTLLARQETQYF | TGTGCCAGCAGCCTGACCTTACTAGCGAGACAAGAGACCCAGTACTTC | TRBJ2-5 | once | TRBD2 | TRBV7-2
CASSPRAGEQYF | TGTGCCAGCAGCCCTCGGGCAGGGGAGCAGTACTTC | TRBJ2-7 | - | - | TRBV21-1
CASTDRNQPQHF | TGTGCCAGCACAGACCGAAATCAGCCCCAGCATTTT | TRBJ1-5 | - | - | TRBV19
CASSLQGAGGNQPQHF | TGTGCCAGCAGCCTACAGGGGGCAGGGGGCAATCAGCCCCAGCATTTT | TRBJ1-5 | - | TRBD1 | TRBV7-6
CSAAPTKQEQYF | TGCAGTGCTGCACCCACCAAGCAGGAGCAGTACTTC | TRBJ2-7 | - | - | TRBV20-1
CASSYDLSNQPQHF | TGTGCCAGCAGTTACGACCTGAGCAATCAGCCCCAGCATTTT | TRBJ1-5 | - | - | TRBV6-5
CSAIQPPYEQYF | TGCAGTGCTATTCAACCTCCCTACGAGCAGTACTTC | TRBJ2-7 | - | - | TRBV20-1
CSARQDLKSPLHF | TGCAGTGCCAGACAGGATTTGAAATCACCCCTCCACTTT | TRBJ1-6 | - | - | TRBV20-1
CASISVRGLAYEQYF | TGTGCCAGCATCTCGGTCCGCGGGCTAGCCTACGAGCAGTACTTC | TRBJ2-7 | - | - | TRBV7-2
CASSYPGGQPQHF | TGTGCCAGCAGTTACCCAGGCGGTCAGCCCCAGCATTTT | TRBJ1-5 | few | - | TRBV6-2/TRBV6-3
CASSEEAYTDTQYF | TGTGCCAGCAGTGAAGAGGCCTACACAGATACGCAGTATTTT | TRBJ2-3 | - | - | TRBV2
CSAGAGTTNSPLHF | TGCAGTGCTGGTGCCGGGACAACTAATTCACCCCTCCACTTT | TRBJ1-6 | - | - | TRBV20-1
CASSKMWDQPQHF | TGTGCCAGCAGCAAGATGTGGGATCAGCCCCAGCATTTT | TRBJ1-5 | - | - | TRBV7-8
CAWNRGGGQPQHF | TGTGCCTGGAACAGGGGAGGCGGTCAGCCCCAGCATTTT | TRBJ1-5 | - | TRBD1 | TRBV30
CASSEGAGGVYEQYF | TGTGCCAGCAGTGAAGGGGCGGGAGGGGTCTACGAGCAGTACTTC | TRBJ2-7 | medium-sized | TRBD2 | TRBV6-1
CASSQGVAQYF | TGTGCCAGCAGCCAGGGGGTCGCGCAGTACTTC | TRBJ2-7 | medium-sized | TRBD1 | TRBV7-2
CASSLFTAQHF | TGTGCCAGCAGTTTATTTACGGCCCAGCATTTT | TRBJ1-5 | - | - | TRBV28
CSARGGNQPQHF | TGCAGTGCTAGAGGGGGCAATCAGCCCCAGCATTTT | TRBJ1-5 | once | - | TRBV20-1
CASSAGPYNSPLHF | TGTGCCAGCAGTGCCGGACCTTATAATTCACCCCTCCACTTT | TRBJ1-6 | - | - | TRBV6-1
CASSIGVEMGQQETQYF | TGTGCCAGTAGTATAGGGGTGGAGATGGGACAGCAAGAGACCCAGTACTTC | TRBJ2-5 | - | TRBD1 | TRBV19